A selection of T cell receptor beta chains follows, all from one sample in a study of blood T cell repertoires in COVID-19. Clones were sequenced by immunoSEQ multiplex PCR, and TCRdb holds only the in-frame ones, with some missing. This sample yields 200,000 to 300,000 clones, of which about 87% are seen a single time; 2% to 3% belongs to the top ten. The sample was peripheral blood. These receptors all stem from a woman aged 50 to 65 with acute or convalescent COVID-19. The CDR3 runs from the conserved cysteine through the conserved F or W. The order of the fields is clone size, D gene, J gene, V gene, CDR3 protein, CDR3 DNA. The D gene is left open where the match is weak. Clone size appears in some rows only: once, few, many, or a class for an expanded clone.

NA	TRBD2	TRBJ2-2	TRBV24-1	CATSDSYGLATGELFF	TGTGCCACCAGTGATTCCTATGGACTAGCGACCGGGGAGCTGTTTTTT
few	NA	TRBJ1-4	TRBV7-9	CASRTGGSSNEKLFF	TGTGCCAGCAGGACTGGGGGGAGCTCTAATGAAAAACTGTTTTTT
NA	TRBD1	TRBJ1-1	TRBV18	CASSRQGNTEAFF	TGTGCCAGCTCAAGACAGGGCAACACTGAAGCTTTCTTT
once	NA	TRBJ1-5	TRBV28	CASTLRGQPQHF	TGTGCCAGCACCCTTCGCGGTCAGCCCCAGCATTTT
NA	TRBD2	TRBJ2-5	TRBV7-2	CASSLGGKETQYF	TGTGCCAGCAGCTTGGGGGGGAAAGAGACCCAGTACTTC
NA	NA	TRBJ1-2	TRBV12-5	CASGLGSGVNYGYTF	TGTGCTAGTGGTTTGGGTTCAGGGGTCAACTATGGCTACACCTTC
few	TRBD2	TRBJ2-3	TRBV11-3	CASSLEGASGADTQYF	TGTGCCAGCAGCTTAGAAGGGGCTAGCGGGGCAGATACGCAGTATTTT
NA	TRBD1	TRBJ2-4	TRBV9	CASSSTGVTKNIQYF	TGTGCCAGCAGCTCCACAGGGGTTACCAAAAACATTCAGTACTTC
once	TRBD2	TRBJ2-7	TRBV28	CASRYRLAGGYEQYF	TGTGCCAGCAGATACCGACTAGCGGGGGGCTACGAGCAGTACTTC
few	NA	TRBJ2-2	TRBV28	CASSYGSRPTGELFF	TGTGCCAGCAGTTACGGGAGTCGACCCACCGGGGAGCTGTTTTTT
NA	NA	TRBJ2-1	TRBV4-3	CASSQVLQRNNEQFF	TGCGCCAGCAGCCAAGTCTTACAGCGGAACAATGAGCAGTTCTTC
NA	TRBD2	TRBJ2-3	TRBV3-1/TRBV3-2	CASSLLAGITDTQYF	TGTGCCAGCAGCCTCCTAGCGGGAATCACAGATACGCAGTATTTT
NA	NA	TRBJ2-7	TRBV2	CASRLASDEQYF	TGTGCCAGCAGGCTAGCGTCGGACGAGCAGTACTTC
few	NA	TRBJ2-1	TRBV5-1	CASSLGGQFYNEQFF	TGCGCCAGCAGCTTAGGGGGACAATTCTACAATGAGCAGTTCTTC
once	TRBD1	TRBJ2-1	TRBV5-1	CASSLETGDEQFF	TGCGCCAGCAGCTTGGAGACAGGGGATGAGCAGTTCTTC
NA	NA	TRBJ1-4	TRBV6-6	CASSPRGGNEKLFF	TGTGCCAGCAGTCCTCGGGGGGGGAATGAAAAACTGTTTTTT
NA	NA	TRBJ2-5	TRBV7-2	CASSLLKETQYF	TGTGCCAGCAGCTTATTAAAAGAGACCCAGTACTTC
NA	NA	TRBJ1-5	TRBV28	CASSLAGSAQPQHF	TGTGCCAGCAGTTTAGCAGGGTCAGCTCAGCCCCAGCATTTT
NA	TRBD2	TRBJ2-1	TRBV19	CASSMGRPSGRATSLEQFF	TGTGCCAGTAGTATGGGTCGGCCTAGCGGGAGAGCTACATCCCTTGAGCAGTTCTTC
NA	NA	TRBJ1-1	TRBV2	CASIQNTEAFF	TGTGCCAGCATCCAGAACACTGAAGCTTTCTTT
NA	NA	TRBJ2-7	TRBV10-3	CATRQSYEQYF	TGTGCCACCCGACAGTCCTACGAGCAGTACTTC
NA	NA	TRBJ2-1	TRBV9	CASSERYLRGNEQFF	TGTGCCAGCAGCGAGAGGTACCTTAGGGGCAATGAGCAGTTCTTC
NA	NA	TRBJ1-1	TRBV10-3	CAIKTPNTEAFF	TGTGCCATCAAGACTCCGAACACTGAAGCTTTCTTT
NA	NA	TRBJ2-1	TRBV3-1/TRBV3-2	CASSQERLDGYNEQFF	TGTGCCAGCAGCCAAGAGAGACTAGACGGCTACAATGAGCAGTTCTTC
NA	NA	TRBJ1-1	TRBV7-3	CASSLQENTEAFF	TGTGCCAGCAGCTTGCAGGAGAACACTGAAGCTTTCTTT
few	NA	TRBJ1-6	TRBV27	CASSPLSIGKSPLHF	TGTGCCAGCAGTCCCCTCTCTATTGGTAAATCACCCCTCCACTTT
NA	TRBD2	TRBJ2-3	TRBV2	CASSEGLAGNTDTQYF	TGTGCCAGCAGTGAGGGACTAGCGGGTAACACAGATACGCAGTATTTT
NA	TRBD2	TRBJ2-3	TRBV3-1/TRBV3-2	CASRLAGEPPDTQYF	TGTGCCAGCAGACTAGCGGGAGAGCCGCCAGATACGCAGTATTTT
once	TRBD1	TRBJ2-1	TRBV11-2	CASSLVRDRGEQFF	TGTGCCAGCAGCTTAGTTAGGGACAGGGGCGAGCAGTTCTTC
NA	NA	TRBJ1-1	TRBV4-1	CASSQDRGTEAFF	TGCGCCAGCAGCCAAGACAGGGGTACTGAAGCTTTCTTT
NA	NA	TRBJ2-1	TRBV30	CAWSMGREYNKREQFF	TGTGCCTGGAGTATGGGCAGGGAATATAATAAGCGTGAGCAGTTCTTC
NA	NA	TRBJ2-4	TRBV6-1	CASNNGEGSLQYF	TGTGCCAGCAACAACGGGGAAGGTAGCCTTCAGTACTTC
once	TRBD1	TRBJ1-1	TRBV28	CASRGQGVSEAFF	TGTGCCAGCAGGGGACAGGGGGTCTCTGAAGCTTTCTTT
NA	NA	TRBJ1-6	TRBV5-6	CASSYFGDSPLHF	TGTGCCAGCAGCTATTTCGGGGATTCACCCCTCCACTTT
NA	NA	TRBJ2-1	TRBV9	CASSVAGKGNEQFF	TGTGCCAGCAGCGTAGCAGGGAAGGGGAATGAGCAGTTCTTC
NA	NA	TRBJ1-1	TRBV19	CASSIEVGGRNTEAFF	TGTGCCAGTAGTATAGAGGTAGGGGGTCGGAACACTGAAGCTTTCTTT
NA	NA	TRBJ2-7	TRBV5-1	CASSGGLDYEQYF	TGCGCCAGCAGCGGGGGGTTGGACTACGAGCAGTACTTC